The source of this TCR beta chain is a study of blood T cell repertoires in COVID-19. The overall study: Both acute and convalescent COVID-19 samples were obtained from the United States, Italy and Spain.

Profiling relied on immunoSEQ multiplex PCR, and the TCRdb table lists in-frame clones only, not all of them. The sample carries about 290,000 clones, roughly 86% recorded once. Germline V lookup: CDR1 KGHSH, CDR2 LQKENI. V lost 3 bases, J lost 4 bases, and 4 bases stayed unmatched. The CDR3 is 14 residues long. The sample comprised peripheral blood. The chain joins TRBV18 to TRBJ1-1, with 8 positions matching TRBD1. This TCR derives from a woman in her twenties or thirties with COVID-19, enrolled during active disease. This CDR3 reads CASSPQTGGTEAFF. In nucleotides, the CDR3 is TGTGCCAGCTCACCCCAAACAGGGGGCACTGAAGCTTTCTTT.